This T cell receptor beta chain was recorded in a study of persistence of HIV-infected CD4 T cells. Whole-study context: Up to roughly 180 mL blood was drawn at multiple time points; a couple of donors had single-time leukapheresis. A larger, less memory-rich fraction responded to anti-CD3/anti-CD28 beads than to antigen.

The immunoSEQ assay was version 4, run in survey mode. The table came from immunoSEQ multiplex PCR; TCRdb's copy has only in-frame clones and leaves some out. The sample holds tens of thousands of clones, about 87% seen once. The J segment lost 7 bases and the V segment lost 0 bases, leaving 5 bases of the junction unmatched. Per the germline V gene, CDR1 is LGHDT and CDR2 is YNNKEL (reference sequence). This CDR3 is built from 16 residues. Anti-CD3/anti-CD28 beads served as a nonspecific positive control stimulus. Sorting of responding CD4+ T cells relied on upregulated CD40 ligand together with CD69. Concerning this clone itself: Its antigen is undetermined.

The sequences come from CD4+ T cells sorted from PBMCs after roughly 18-hour stimulation, collected from a patient who received antiretroviral therapy. The chain is built from TRBV3-1 (or the pseudogene TRBV3-2) and TRBJ2-1; 11 bases align to TRBD1. The sequence was obtained from an adult man with HIV who was CMV-seropositive. The DNA for the CDR3 is TGTGCCAGCAGCCAAGATCGGACAGGGGGCCGGAATGAGCAGTTCTTC. This codes for CASSQDRTGGRNEQFF.